This paragraph covers one T cell receptor (beta chain) sequence. The data stem from a study of T cells after yellow fever vaccination. TCRdb reprocessed the 5' RACE reads with MiXCR, giving one entry per CDR3 protein. Of 360,000 or so distinct CDR3 sequences listed, under 14% are singletons. The CDR3 has 14 amino acids. V was shortened by 1 base and J by 3 bases, with 10 bases between the two germline ends. The chain links TRBV12-3 or TRBV12-4 to TRBJ2-7; D remains unclear. This receptor was obtained from a young man who received the YFV17D yellow fever vaccine. The sample consisted of PBMCs, taken on the day of the first yellow fever vaccination. CDR3 coding DNA: TGTGCCAGCAGTTTAGGGGGTACGGGCTACGAGCAGTACTTC. Translation: CASSLGGTGYEQYF.